This T cell receptor (beta chain) was sequenced in a study of shared clonotypes between healthy human individuals. Study findings and constraints: Blood alone was sampled, and tissue repertoires likely differ. The study drew on few donors, limiting represented genetic and exposure-history diversity.

Points on this clone: Its antigen is undetermined.

Assay used: immunoSEQ multiplex PCR; TCRdb lists only in-frame clones, some missing. This table has some 800,000 clones, about 91% appearing once. V shed 4 bases, J shed 7 bases, and the junction held 16 bases outside the gene matches. The CDR3 is made up of 18 amino acids. The germline V gene has CDR1 SEHNR and CDR2 FQNEAQ (reference sequence). Naive CD8 cells lacked CD45RO, underwent positive selection for CCR7 and left out terminally differentiated effector memory CD45RA+ cells. Source material: naive CD8+ T cells sorted from blood. The sequence derives from a man younger than 40 in good health. The chain combines TRBV7-9 with TRBJ2-1, with 10 bases matching TRBD2. This CDR3 is CASSSTVSPSGSRNEQFF. In nucleotides, the CDR3 is TGTGCCAGCAGCTCAACCGTATCCCCTAGCGGGAGTAGGAATGAGCAGTTCTTC.